The 15 T cell receptor beta chains below all came from one sample that was sequenced in a study of OX40 agonist ivuxolimab in advanced cancers. The data were produced by immunoSEQ multiplex PCR, yet TCRdb's version contains in-frame clones alone and is incomplete. The repertoire holds roughly 120,000 clones, less than 95% seen once, with 0.8% to 1% in the top ten. Material: CD4+ or CD8+ T cells sorted from blood, obtained in a trial of the OX40 agonist ivuxolimab. Every receptor here comes from an adult with an advanced solid tumor such as melanoma, head and neck, liver or kidney cancer.

J is TRBJ2-6 and V is TRBV6-5; D not certain. The CDR3 runs to 13 residues. The germline V and J ends were trimmed by 9 bases and 2 bases, with 8 bases remaining between them. CDR1 is MNHEY, CDR2 SVGAGI, per germline. CDR3 coding DNA: TGTGCCAGTCGTGGTACTGGGGCCAACGTCCTGACTTTC. Its translation: CASRGTGANVLTF.

The chain links TRBV27 to TRBJ2-2; D is unresolved. V lost 3 bases and J 8 bases, leaving 7 bases between the germline ends. Germline-derived CDR1 and CDR2 are MNHEY and SMNVEV (reference sequence). The CDR3 covers 12 residues. CDR3 nucleotides: TGTGCCAGCAGTTTCTCCGAAGGGGAGCTGTTTTTT. Protein sequence: CASSFSEGELFF.

V and J are TRBV7-3 and TRBJ2-7, with D perhaps matching TRBD1 or TRBD2 (5 bases each). Trimming removed 3 bases at V and 6 bases at J, with 18 bases between. Germline values: CDR1 SGHTA, CDR2 FQGTGA. The CDR3 runs to 15 residues. CDR3 nucleotide sequence: TGTGCCAGCAGCTTGGGATATGGGACCTCTGCCGAGCAGTACTTC. As protein: CASSLGYGTSAEQYF.

The rearrangement joins TRBV7-9 to TRBJ1-5, with TRBD1 matching 7 bases. The CDR3 is made up of 16 amino acids. CDR1 SEHNR and CDR2 FQNEAQ come from the germline V gene (reference sequence). Trimming at V came to 5 bases and at J to 3 bases, leaving 10 bases not matched to a gene. In DNA form, the CDR3 reads TGTGCCAGCAGCCCGATAGAGACAGGGCACAATCAGCCCCAGCATTTT. Translated, it gives CASSPIETGHNQPQHF.

V and J are TRBV4-3 and TRBJ2-1; a possible D gene is TRBD1 (6 bases). V gave up 1 base and J gave up 0 bases, with 13 bases separating them. The CDR3 totals 17 residues. CDR1 and CDR2 (germline): LGHNA, YSLEER. The CDR3 nucleotides are TGCGCCAGCAGCCAAGCTTCGGGACATAGCTCCTACAATGAGCAGTTCTTC. Translated, it gives CASSQASGHSSYNEQFF.

The J gene is TRBJ2-1, the V gene TRBV5-6; tentative D call: TRBD2 (5 bases). The CDR3 covers 15 residues. Between the trimmed V and J ends, which lost 0 bases and 9 bases, there was a span of 16 bases. The germline V gene encodes CDR1 SGHDT and CDR2 YYEEEE. For the CDR3, the DNA is TGTGCCAGCAGCTTGGGCACTAGTTTAATCACTGAGCAGTTCTTC. This codes for CASSLGTSLITEQFF.

The chain carries TRBV4-1 and TRBJ2-5; perhaps TRBD2 as D (6 bases). With 0 bases removed from V and 4 bases from J, the gap between germline ends came to 18 bases. CDR1 MGHRA and CDR2 YSYEKL come from the germline V gene. The CDR3 is made up of 17 amino acids. CDR3 coding DNA: TGCGCCAGCAGCCAAGATCGAGCTACGTTCGGGAGAGAGACCCAGTACTTC. It translates to CASSQDRATFGRETQYF.

This rearrangement joins TRBV5-1 to TRBJ1-2; 10 nucleotides match TRBD1. The germline V gene has CDR1 SGHRS and CDR2 YFSETQ. This CDR3 is built from 16 residues. After removal of 0 bases from V and 7 bases from J, the junction contained 9 bases not matched to a gene. CDR3 residues: CASSLEARQGAPGYTF. The DNA for the CDR3 is TGCGCCAGCAGCTTGGAGGCTCGACAGGGGGCACCTGGCTACACCTTC.

This clone was counted only a few times. The rearrangement joins TRBV5-6 to TRBJ1-5; D is uncertain. Germline V gene data show CDR1 as SGHDT and CDR2 as YYEEEE. V dropped 0 bases and J dropped 5 bases, with 18 bases sitting between them. The length of the CDR3 is 17 residues. The CDR3 DNA is TGTGCCAGCAGCTTGGGAAGTGTGGGAAGGTCGGATCAGCCCCAGCATTTT. Amino acid sequence: CASSLGSVGRSDQPQHF. Using reference TRBV5-6 and TRBJ1-5 for the parts outside the CDR3, the full variable domain is DAGVTQSPTHLIKTRGQQVTLRCSPKSGHDTVSWYQQALGQGPQFIFQYYEEEERQRGNFPDRFSGHQFPNYSSELNVNALLLGDSALYLCASSLGSVGRSDQPQHFGDGTRLSIL.

V gene TRBV19 combines with J gene TRBJ2-7; TRBD1 agrees at 7 bases. Germline CDR1 is LNHDA and CDR2 is SQIVND (reference sequence). The CDR3 has 20 residues. The V and J ends lost 0 bases and 2 bases, in that order; junction bases with no gene match: 19. The CDR3 region is CASSIEGPTGYPDGPYEQYF. For the CDR3, the DNA is TGTGCCAGTAGTATAGAGGGCCCGACAGGGTACCCGGACGGGCCCTACGAGCAGTACTTC.

The J gene is TRBJ2-1, the V gene TRBV5-4, with 7 bases fitting TRBD2. The CDR3 runs 15 residues. Germline V gives CDR1 SGHNT, CDR2 YYREEE (reference sequence). Trimming removed 4 bases from V and 11 bases from J; junction bases left unmatched: 15. The CDR3 loop is CASSAGGREWGKQFF. The CDR3 nucleotides are TGTGCCAGCAGCGCTGGAGGGCGGGAGTGGGGCAAGCAGTTCTTC.

The chain links TRBV5-4 to TRBJ2-5; 14 nucleotides agree with TRBD2. Trimming at V came to 4 bases and at J to 3 bases, leaving 2 bases not matched to a gene. Germline V gene lookup returns CDR1 SGHNT and CDR2 YYREEE (reference sequence). The CDR3 is 15 residues long. The CDR3 DNA sequence: TGTGCCAGCAGCCAGACTAGCGGGAGGGAAGAGACCCAGTACTTC. Translated, it gives CASSQTSGREETQYF.

The chain uses TRBV6-5 and TRBJ2-1, with a possible D match to TRBD1 (6 bases). In germline, CDR1 is MNHEY, CDR2 SVGAGI. This CDR3 has 13 amino acids. V was cut by 2 bases and J by 8 bases, with 10 bases left in between. CDR3 coding DNA: TGTGCCAGCAGTTACGGCAGGGGCTATGAGCAGTTCTTC. As protein: CASSYGRGYEQFF.

The V and J genes are TRBV7-3 and TRBJ2-3; 8 bases match TRBD1. The junction had 13 bases not matched to a gene; V was cut back by 3 bases and J by 5 bases. The germline gives CDR1 SGHTA, CDR2 FQGTGA. CDR3 length: 17 residues. CDR3 protein: CASSLGASQGVGDTQYF. CDR3 bases: TGTGCCAGCAGCTTGGGGGCCTCACAGGGGGTCGGAGATACGCAGTATTTT.

The rearrangement uses TRBV5-1 and TRBJ2-6, with a tentative D call TRBD1 (5 bases). This CDR3 has 16 amino acids. CDR1 and CDR2 (germline): SGHRS, YFSETQ. Trimming removed 2 bases from V and 0 bases from J, with 9 bases in between. In DNA form, the CDR3 reads TGCGCCAGCAGCTTAACGACAGTCTCTGGGGCCAACGTCCTGACTTTC. This codes for CASSLTTVSGANVLTF.